This T cell receptor beta chain comes out of a study of blood T cells in healthy people across ages. Through a sample-barcoded 5' primer and a J-beta primer mix, a second PCR was run for 7 to 11 cycles. Unique molecular identifiers of 12 random nucleotides labeled each cDNA. TCRdb used MiXCR to reprocess the 5' RACE reads, holding one entry per CDR3 protein. The table shows 1.5 million to 2 million distinct CDR3 sequences, with roughly 30% occurring only once. Total RNA was extracted at no less than 6 micrograms per sample. Material: blood. The TCR sequence derives from a woman under 40 in good health.

The CDR3 sequence is CASSFPGTVGETQYF. CDR3 coding DNA: TGTGCCAGCAGTTTTCCCGGGACAGTCGGTGAGACCCAGTACTTC. The chain employs TRBV6-6 and TRBJ2-5; 7 bases match TRBD1. The length of the CDR3 is 15 residues. The ends lost 4 bases at V and 5 bases at J; junction bases unmatched: 10. Germline loops: CDR1 MNHNY, CDR2 SVGAGI (reference sequence).